This is a list of T cell receptor beta chains from one sample in a study of blood T cell repertoires in COVID-19. The method was immunoSEQ multiplex PCR; TCRdb's version includes in-frame clones alone and lacks a portion of them. The top ten clones hold roughly a fifth of a sample with about 190,000 clones, 87% of them seen once. The source material was peripheral blood. These receptors came from a man aged 55 to 70 with active or convalescent COVID-19. The CDR3 runs from the conserved cysteine through the conserved F or W. Fields, in order: J gene, V gene, D gene, CDR3 protein. A D gene is named only where the DNA matches it firmly.

>TRBJ2-1|TRBV19|TRBD1
CASSIPLDRGAGYNEQFF
>TRBJ1-2|TRBV5-1|-
CASSLVPAGDGYTF
>TRBJ2-1|TRBV9|-
CASSVVAGGEQFF
>TRBJ2-7|TRBV2|TRBD2
CASSGGFSGGSYEQYF
>TRBJ2-3|TRBV4-2|-
CASSQERVGAGTDTQYF
>TRBJ1-2|TRBV29-1|TRBD1
CSVERTGPIYGYTF
>TRBJ1-3|TRBV7-9|-
CASSLAEGGNTIYF
>TRBJ1-1|TRBV29-1|-
CSVETVNTEAFF
>TRBJ2-3|TRBV5-1|TRBD1
CASSTGTGGVDTQYF
>TRBJ2-2|TRBV24-1|-
CATSDSATYTGELFF
>TRBJ1-5|TRBV6-5|-
CASRREGWHF
>TRBJ1-2|TRBV6-2/TRBV6-3|TRBD1
CASSSGQGYGYTF
>TRBJ1-4|TRBV4-1|TRBD1
CASSQWDRDNEKLFF
>TRBJ2-2|TRBV5-1|TRBD2
CASSLLGRGTGELFF
>TRBJ1-1|TRBV7-2|-
CASSALPGNTEAFF
>TRBJ1-6|TRBV2|TRBD1
CARQGQDNSPLHF
>TRBJ2-1|TRBV2|TRBD1
CASRPGQGAVEQFF
>TRBJ2-7|TRBV5-1|-
CASSLEQGNSRDEQYF
>TRBJ2-7|TRBV30|TRBD2
CAWSVRGVTHEQYF
>TRBJ1-2|TRBV3-1/TRBV3-2|TRBD1
CASSPYGQGRYGYTF
>TRBJ2-1|TRBV6-5|TRBD1
CASSIGQGGGEQFF
>TRBJ1-4|TRBV7-8|-
CASSLGGSKLFF
>TRBJ2-2|TRBV4-2|-
CASSREWGANTGELFF
>TRBJ2-1|TRBV2|TRBD2
CASTTSGGPYNEQFF
>TRBJ2-3|TRBV6-6|TRBD2
CASRGGDTDTQYF
>TRBJ1-5|TRBV2|TRBD1
CASRPAGGGPQHF
>TRBJ1-6|TRBV25-1|TRBD1
CASRAVGTVNSPLHF
>TRBJ1-1|TRBV18|-
CASSPRRGSTEAFF
>TRBJ2-6|TRBV18|TRBD1
CASSPPGQASGANVLTF
>TRBJ2-7|TRBV11-2|-
CASSLGGGLSYEQYF
>TRBJ2-7|TRBV19|TRBD2
CASSIISGGLGREQYF
>TRBJ2-2|TRBV27|-
CAAGTVNTGELFF
>TRBJ1-2|TRBV6-6|-
CASSYDGGDYGYTF
>TRBJ2-3|TRBV9|TRBD2
CASSRGLAATDTQYF
>TRBJ2-2|TRBV5-1|-
CASSFDPPRANTGELFF
>TRBJ1-5|TRBV2|-
CASSARDRWQPQHF
>TRBJ1-3|TRBV6-5|-
CASSMPSSGNTIYF
>TRBJ2-7|TRBV19|TRBD1
CASSIYAVWQGAYEQYF
>TRBJ1-1|TRBV12-3/TRBV12-4|-
CASSFSGLVEAFF
>TRBJ1-2|TRBV6-6|-
CASRDGGWGYTF
>TRBJ1-6|TRBV19|-
CASSIGKQGTLSPLHF